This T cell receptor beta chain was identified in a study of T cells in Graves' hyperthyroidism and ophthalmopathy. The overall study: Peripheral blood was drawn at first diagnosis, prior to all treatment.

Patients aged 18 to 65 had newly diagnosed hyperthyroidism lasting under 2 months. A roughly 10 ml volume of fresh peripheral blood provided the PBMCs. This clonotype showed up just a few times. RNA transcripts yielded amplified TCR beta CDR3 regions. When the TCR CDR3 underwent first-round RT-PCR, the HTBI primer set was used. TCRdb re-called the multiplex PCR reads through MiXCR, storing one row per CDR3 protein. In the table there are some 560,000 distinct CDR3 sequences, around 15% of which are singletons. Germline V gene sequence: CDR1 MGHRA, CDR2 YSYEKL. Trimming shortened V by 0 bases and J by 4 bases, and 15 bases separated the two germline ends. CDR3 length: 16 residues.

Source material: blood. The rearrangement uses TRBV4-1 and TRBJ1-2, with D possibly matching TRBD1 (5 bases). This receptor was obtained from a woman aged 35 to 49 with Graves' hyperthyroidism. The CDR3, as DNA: TGCGCCAGCAGCCAAGACGGACGGGAAGGGGCCTATGGCTACACCTTC. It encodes CASSQDGREGAYGYTF.